Given below is one T cell receptor (beta chain) in context. Its specificity is not known. This CDR3 is built from 14 residues. CDR1 and CDR2 (germline): MDHEN, SYDVKM. V lost 3 bases and J lost 2, with 10 bases in between. Each TCR beta cDNA library carried unique molecular identifiers. TCRdb used MiXCR to reprocess the PCR reads, holding one entry per CDR3 protein. There are about half a million distinct CDR3 sequences in the sample; roughly 45% occur only once, and around 10% lies in the top ten. The data derive from a study of post-analysis software for immune sequencing data. Study overall: Some patients lacked subtype; others had relapsing-remitting, secondary progressive or progressive-relapsing disease. Study findings and constraints: Significantly decreased normalized Chao1 diversity was recorded for multiple sclerosis patients relative to controls. The authors found that F measure strongly co-clustered same-batch samples. About five TRBV segments (TRBV5-6, TRBV5-1 and TRBV20-1 among them) occurred more frequently in patients than in controls.

The TCR sequence derives from a girl aged 10 to 17 with multiple sclerosis. The chain links TRBV28 to TRBJ1-2; no firm D call. Sample: blood. This chain's CDR3 is CASSLGGRNYGYTF. CDR3 bases: TGTGCCAGCAGTTTGGGTGGCAGGAACTATGGCTACACCTTC.